A single sample gave rise to the 13 T cell receptor beta chains below, sequenced in a study of response to subunit inactivated influenza vaccine. One entry per CDR3 protein, called by TCRdb with MiXCR from the RT-PCR reads. Among about 190,000 distinct CDR3 sequences, 13% to 15% were seen once, and the ten largest hold about 28%. The material was CD8+ T cells sorted from PBMCs, obtained more than 4 days after vaccination. Receptors originate from a man aged 50-59 years who received an inactivated influenza vaccine.

This clonotype came up a few times. The gene calls are TRBV12-3 or TRBV12-4 and TRBJ2-1; D possibly corresponds to TRBD2 (5 bases). Trimming took 6 bases from V and 8 from J, leaving 20 bases between them. This CDR3 has 15 amino acids. CDR3: CASSHRVGIKHEQFF. CDR3 DNA sequence: TGTGCCAGCAGCCACCGGGTCGGGATTAAACATGAGCAGTTCTTC.

V usage is TRBV6-5 and J usage is TRBJ1-1, with D tentatively TRBD1 (6 bases). Deletions cut 3 bases from V and 8 bases from J, with 22 bases between. The germline gives CDR1 MNHEY, CDR2 SVGAGI. This CDR3 has 16 residues. The chain's CDR3 is CASSYRPLRTAPEAFF. The DNA for the CDR3 is TGTGCCAGCAGTTATCGACCACTTAGGACAGCGCCCGAAGCTTTCTTT.

The chain links TRBV27 to TRBJ2-3, with D possibly TRBD2 on 5 matching bases. Looked up from germline, CDR1 is MNHEY and CDR2 is SMNVEV (reference sequence). This CDR3 comprises 13 residues. The V end lost 7 bases, the J end lost 3 bases, and 11 bases lay between the germline ends. CDR3 sequence: CASILLGTDTQYF. CDR3 nucleotide sequence: TGTGCCAGCATACTACTAGGGACAGATACGCAGTATTTT.

This clonotype was found many times. The J gene is TRBJ2-1, the V gene TRBV29-1; 8 bases agree with TRBD2. Trimming at V came to 5 bases and at J to 4 bases, leaving 4 bases not matched to a gene. CDR1 and CDR2 from the germline V gene are SQVTM and ANQGSEA. This CDR3 region has 13 residues. CDR3 DNA sequence: TGCAGCGTTAGACTAGCGAGATACAATGAGCAGTTCTTC. Amino acid sequence: CSVRLARYNEQFF.

The gene calls are TRBV29-1 and TRBJ1-2; D call uncertain. The V gene's germline CDR1 is SQVTM and CDR2 ANQGSEA. Trimming removed 0 bases at V and 8 bases at J, with 13 bases between. CDR3 size: 13 residues. CDR3 nucleotides: TGCAGCGTTGAAGACGGGGTAGGCGAAGGCTACACCTTC. It specifies CSVEDGVGEGYTF.

This sequence joins TRBV5-8 and TRBJ2-7; the D gene is possibly TRBD2 (6 bases). This CDR3 region has 15 residues. Trimming cost V 1 base and J 6 bases, with 17 bases left between them. CDR1 and CDR2 (germline): SGHTS, YDEGEE. CDR3 sequence reads: CASSLSRDGQFEQYF. The CDR3 region has the DNA TGTGCCAGCAGCTTGTCGCGGGATGGCCAGTTCGAGCAGTACTTC.

The rearrangement uses TRBV5-8 and TRBJ1-1; 11 nucleotides line up with TRBD1. The germline CDR1 and CDR2 sequences are SGHTS and YDEGEE. J gave up 4 bases and V 4 bases, and 6 bases lay outside the gene matches. The CDR3 is 15 residues long. Here the CDR3 DNA reads TGTGCCAGCAGCGAGGGACAGGGGGTTTCCACTGAAGCTTTCTTT. It specifies CASSEGQGVSTEAFF.

The chain joins TRBV12-3 or TRBV12-4 to TRBJ2-4; a possible D gene is TRBD2 (6 bases). V lost 2 bases, J lost 0 bases, and 11 bases lay in between. The CDR3 extends over 16 amino acids. For the CDR3, the DNA is TGTGCCAGCAGTTTACCGGGGGTCTTAGCCAAAAACATTCAGTACTTC. Encoded protein: CASSLPGVLAKNIQYF.

This clonotype was seen only a few times. The chain uses TRBV7-9 and TRBJ1-1, with no clear D. The CDR3 runs to 12 residues. Trimming took 6 bases from V and 8 from J, leaving 13 bases between them. In germline, CDR1 is SEHNR, CDR2 FQNEAQ (reference sequence). The CDR3 is CASREDGWEAFF. DNA of the CDR3: TGTGCCAGCAGAGAGGACGGTTGGGAAGCTTTCTTT.

V gene TRBV19 combines with J gene TRBJ2-2; D call uncertain. The length of the CDR3 is 13 residues. The germline gives CDR1 LNHDA, CDR2 SQIVND (reference sequence). The ends were cut back, 7 bases at V and 5 bases at J, with 11 bases in the middle. CDR3 nucleotides: TGTGCCAGTAAGGGCACTATTACCGGGGAGCTGTTTTTT. This translates into CASKGTITGELFF.

The chain's CDR3 is CASSSWDRDEQYF. The CDR3 coding sequence is TGTGCCAGCAGCTCATGGGACAGGGACGAGCAGTACTTC. This rearrangement joins TRBV9 to TRBJ2-7, with TRBD1 matching 9 bases. The V gene end was trimmed by 4 bases and the J gene end by 5 bases; junction bases not matched to a gene: 4. This CDR3 is built from 13 residues. The germline V gene encodes CDR1 SGDLS and CDR2 YYNGEE.

This chain joins TRBV30 and TRBJ2-7, with D perhaps TRBD1 or TRBD2 (5 bases each). V lost 1 base and J lost 0, with 7 bases in between. Per germline, CDR1 GTSNPN and CDR2 SVGIG (reference sequence). The CDR3 length is 13 residues. The CDR3 sequence is CAWSAGPSYEQYF. CDR3 bases: TGTGCCTGGAGTGCGGGGCCCTCCTACGAGCAGTACTTC.

The sample holds a few counts of this clonotype. V gene TRBV12-3 or TRBV12-4 combines with J gene TRBJ1-3; no firm D call. V was trimmed by 2 bases and J by 0 bases, leaving 5 bases between them. There are 14 residues in the CDR3. As DNA, the CDR3 is TGTGCCAGCAGTTTAAGCAGCTCTGGAAACACCATATATTTT. It is translated as CASSLSSSGNTIYF.